The clone carrying this T cell receptor (beta chain) was detected ten times or more. What it binds is unknown. This sample was taken from a study of T cell repertoires in cytomegalovirus infection. Across the study: From public TCR beta signatures came an indication of both CMV infection and matching HLA type.

Whole-study results and caveats: In two of eight donors, the top clonotype was HLA-C-restricted CMV-specific. The cumulative frequency of public TCR beta families distinguished individuals who carried CMV together with the relevant HLA.

TCRdb recomputed calls from the reads with MiXCR, one row per CDR3 protein. The table lists about 310,000 distinct CDR3 sequences, more than 20% of them singletons. The CDR3 totals 13 residues. Germline-derived CDR1 and CDR2 are SGHTA and FQGNSA. Trimming cost V 5 bases and J 5 bases, with 12 bases left between them. This clonotype was obtained from a human donor in good health (CMV status not recorded). Some clones in this sample may be carry-over from other donors' samples. V usage is TRBV7-2 and J usage is TRBJ1-2, with D tentatively TRBD1 (6 bases). This sample comprised cultured PBMCs, obtained from culture after CMV antigen stimulation. The CDR3 DNA reads TGTGCCAGCAGCCTACAGGGCGTTTATGGCTACACCTTC. Protein product: CASSLQGVYGYTF.